This T cell receptor beta chain was obtained from a study of T cell clones after liver transplantation. Study-level information: Samples came from ITN030ST, which attempted immunosuppression withdrawal within 2 years of liver transplantation. Pre-transplant mixed lymphocyte reactions yielded third-party-reactive TCRbeta sequences as comparators for graft-donor-reactive sequences. Three of the eight recipients were HCV-positive; the rest had non-autoimmune, non-viral transplant indications. Patients counted as tolerant after at least one year off all immunosuppression, enzymes not exceeding twice normal.

Libraries were prepared by immunoSEQ multiplex PCR; TCRdb keeps only in-frame clonotypes and omits some of them. The sample lists about 71,000 clones; 80% were seen once. This clone turned up a few times. The ends lost 4 bases at V and 0 bases at J; junction bases unmatched: 3. The germline CDR1 and CDR2 sequences are LNHDA and SQIVND (reference sequence). The CDR3 totals 16 residues. Sequences were derived from CD4+ T cells from blood, sampled 12 months after liver transplant. The gene calls are TRBV19 and TRBJ2-1, with TRBD2 matching 10 bases. The clonotype comes from a human patient who received a liver transplant. These T cells may partly come from the graft donor. Written as DNA, the CDR3 is TGTGCCAGTAGTAGGACTAGCGGCAGCTCCTACAATGAGCAGTTCTTC. This translates into CASSRTSGSSYNEQFF. The entire variable domain, with the rest obtained from reference TRBV19 and TRBJ2-1, is as follows: DGGITQSPKYLFRKEGQNVTLSCEQNLNHDAMYWYRQDPGQGLRLIYYSQIVNDFQKGDIAEGYSVSREKKESFPLTVTSAQKNPTAFYLCASSRTSGSSYNEQFFGPGTRLTVL.